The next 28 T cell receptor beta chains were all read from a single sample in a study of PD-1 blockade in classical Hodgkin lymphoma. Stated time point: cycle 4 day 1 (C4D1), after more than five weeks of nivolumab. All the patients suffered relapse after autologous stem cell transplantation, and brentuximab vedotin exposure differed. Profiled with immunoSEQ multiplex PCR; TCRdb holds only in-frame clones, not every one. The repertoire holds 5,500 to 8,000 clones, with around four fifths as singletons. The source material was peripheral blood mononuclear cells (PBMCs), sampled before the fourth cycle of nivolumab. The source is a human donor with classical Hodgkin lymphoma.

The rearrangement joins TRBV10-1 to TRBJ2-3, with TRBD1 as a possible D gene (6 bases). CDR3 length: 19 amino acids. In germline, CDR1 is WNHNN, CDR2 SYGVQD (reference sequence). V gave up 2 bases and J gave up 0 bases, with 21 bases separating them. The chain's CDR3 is CASSERLLGAKTSTDTQYF. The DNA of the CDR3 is TGCGCCAGCAGTGAGCGACTATTGGGGGCGAAAACTAGCACAGATACGCAGTATTTT.

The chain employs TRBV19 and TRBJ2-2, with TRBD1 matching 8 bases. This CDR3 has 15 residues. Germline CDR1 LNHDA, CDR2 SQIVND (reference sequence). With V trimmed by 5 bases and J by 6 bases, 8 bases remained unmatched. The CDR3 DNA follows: TGTGCCAGTAGTCAGGGACAGGTTCGGGCCGGGGAGCTGTTTTTT. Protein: CASSQGQVRAGELFF.

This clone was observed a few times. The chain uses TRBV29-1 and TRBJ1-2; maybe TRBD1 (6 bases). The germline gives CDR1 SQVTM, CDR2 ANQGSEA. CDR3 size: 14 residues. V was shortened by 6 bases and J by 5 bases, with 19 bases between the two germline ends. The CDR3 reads CSVGGAGAIYGYTF. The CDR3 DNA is TGCAGCGTGGGGGGTGCGGGGGCGATTTATGGCTACACCTTC.

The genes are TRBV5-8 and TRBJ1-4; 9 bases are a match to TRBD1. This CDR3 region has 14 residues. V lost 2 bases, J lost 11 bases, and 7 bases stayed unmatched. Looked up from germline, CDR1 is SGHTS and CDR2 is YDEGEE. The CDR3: CASSFMTGGKKLFF. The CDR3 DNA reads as TGTGCCAGCAGCTTTATGACAGGGGGAAAGAAACTGTTTTTT.

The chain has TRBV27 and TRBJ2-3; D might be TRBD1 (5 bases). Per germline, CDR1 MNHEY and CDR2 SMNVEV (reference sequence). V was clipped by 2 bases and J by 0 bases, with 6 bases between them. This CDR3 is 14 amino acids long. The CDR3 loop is CASSLGASTDTQYF. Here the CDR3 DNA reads TGTGCCAGCAGTTTAGGGGCTAGCACAGATACGCAGTATTTT.

The CDR3 DNA reads TGCAGTGCTAGCGACTACGAGCAGTACTTC. It yields the protein CSASDYEQYF. The chain joins TRBV20-1 to TRBJ2-7; D gene ambiguous. V was shortened by 3 bases and J by 3 bases, with 3 bases between the two germline ends. Germline V CDR1 and CDR2: DFQATT, SNEGSKA (reference sequence). The CDR3 loop spans 10 amino acids.

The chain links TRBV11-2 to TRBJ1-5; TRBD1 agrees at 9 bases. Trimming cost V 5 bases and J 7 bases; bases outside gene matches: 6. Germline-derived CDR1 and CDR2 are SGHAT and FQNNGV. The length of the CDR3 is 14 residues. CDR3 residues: CASSPGQGSQPQHF. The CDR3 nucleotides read TGTGCCAGCAGCCCGGGACAGGGAAGCCAGCCCCAGCATTTT.

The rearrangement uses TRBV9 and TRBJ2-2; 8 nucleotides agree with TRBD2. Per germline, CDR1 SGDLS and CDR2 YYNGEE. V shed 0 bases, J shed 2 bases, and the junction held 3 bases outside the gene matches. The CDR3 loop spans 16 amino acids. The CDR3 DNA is TGTGCCAGCAGCGTAGATAGCGGGGCCAACACCGGGGAGCTGTTTTTT. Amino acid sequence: CASSVDSGANTGELFF.

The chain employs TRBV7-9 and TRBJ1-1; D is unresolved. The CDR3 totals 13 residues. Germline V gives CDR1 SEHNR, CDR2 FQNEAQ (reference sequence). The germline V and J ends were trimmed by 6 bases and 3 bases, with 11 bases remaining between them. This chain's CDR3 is CASRADTHTEAFF. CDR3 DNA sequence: TGTGCCAGCAGGGCCGACACCCACACTGAAGCTTTCTTT. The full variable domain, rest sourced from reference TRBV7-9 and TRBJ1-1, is DTGVSQNPRHKITKRGQNVTFRCDPISEHNRLYWYRQTLGQGPEFLTYFQNEAQLEKSRLLSDRFSAERPKGSFSTLEIQRTEQGDSAMYLCASRADTHTEAFFGQGTRLTVV.

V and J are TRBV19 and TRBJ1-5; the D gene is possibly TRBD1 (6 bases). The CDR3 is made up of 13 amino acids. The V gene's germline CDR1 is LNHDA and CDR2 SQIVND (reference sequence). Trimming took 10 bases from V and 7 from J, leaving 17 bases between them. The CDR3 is CATGTIVPQPQHF. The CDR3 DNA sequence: TGTGCCACCGGGACAATCGTTCCACAGCCCCAGCATTTT.

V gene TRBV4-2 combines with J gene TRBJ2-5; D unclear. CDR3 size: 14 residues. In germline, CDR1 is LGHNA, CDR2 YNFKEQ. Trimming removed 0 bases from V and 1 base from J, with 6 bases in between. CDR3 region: CASSQDGTQETQYF. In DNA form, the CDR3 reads TGTGCCAGCAGCCAAGATGGTACCCAAGAGACCCAGTACTTC.

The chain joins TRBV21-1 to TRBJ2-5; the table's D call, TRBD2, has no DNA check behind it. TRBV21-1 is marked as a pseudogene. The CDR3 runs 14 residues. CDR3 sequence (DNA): TGTGCCAGCAGCAAAGTCATGAGGGAAGAGACCCAGTACTTC. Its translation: CASSKVMREETQYF.

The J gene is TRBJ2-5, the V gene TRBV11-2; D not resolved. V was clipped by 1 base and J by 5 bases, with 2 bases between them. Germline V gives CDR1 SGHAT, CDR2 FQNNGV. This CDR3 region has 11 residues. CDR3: CASSLGETQYF. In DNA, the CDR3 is TGTGCCAGCAGCTTAGGGGAGACCCAGTACTTC. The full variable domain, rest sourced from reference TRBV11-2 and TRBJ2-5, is EAGVAQSPRYKIIEKRQSVAFWCNPISGHATLYWYQQILGQGPKLLIQFQNNGVVDDSQLPKDRFSAERLKGVDSTLKIQPAKLEDSAVYLCASSLGETQYFGPGTRLLVL.

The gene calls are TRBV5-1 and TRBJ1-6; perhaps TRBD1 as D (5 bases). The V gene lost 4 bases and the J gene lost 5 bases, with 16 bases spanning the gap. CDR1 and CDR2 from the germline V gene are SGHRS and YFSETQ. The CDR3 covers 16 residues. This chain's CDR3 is CASSPKRGGDNSPLHF. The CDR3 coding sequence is TGCGCCAGCAGCCCAAAACGGGGAGGGGATAATTCACCCCTCCACTTT.

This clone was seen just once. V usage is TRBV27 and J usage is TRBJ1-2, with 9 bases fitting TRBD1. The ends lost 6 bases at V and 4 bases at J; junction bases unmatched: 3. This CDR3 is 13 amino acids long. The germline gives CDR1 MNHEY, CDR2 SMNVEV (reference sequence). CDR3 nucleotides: TGTGCCAGCAGCGCGACAGGGGGCTATGGCTACACCTTC. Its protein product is CASSATGGYGYTF.

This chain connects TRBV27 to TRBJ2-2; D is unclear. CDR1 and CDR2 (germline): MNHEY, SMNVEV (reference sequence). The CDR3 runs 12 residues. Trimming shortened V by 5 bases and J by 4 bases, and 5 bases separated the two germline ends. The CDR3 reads CASSDPTGELFF. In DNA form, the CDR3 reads TGTGCCAGCAGTGACCCCACCGGGGAGCTGTTTTTT.

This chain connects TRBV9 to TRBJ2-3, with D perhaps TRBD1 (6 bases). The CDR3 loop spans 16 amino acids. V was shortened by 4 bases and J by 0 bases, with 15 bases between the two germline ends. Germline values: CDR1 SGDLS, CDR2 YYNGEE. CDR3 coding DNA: TGTGCCAGCAGCTACCGCCGGGACACTAGCACAGATACGCAGTATTTT. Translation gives CASSYRRDTSTDTQYF.

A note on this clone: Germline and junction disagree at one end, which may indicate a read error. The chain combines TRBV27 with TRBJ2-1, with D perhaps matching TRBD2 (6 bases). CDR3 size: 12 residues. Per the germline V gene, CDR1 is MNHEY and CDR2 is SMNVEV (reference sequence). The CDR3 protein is CASSSGAGTVVF. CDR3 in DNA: TGTGCCAGCAGTTCCGGAGCCGGGACTGTCGTCTTC.

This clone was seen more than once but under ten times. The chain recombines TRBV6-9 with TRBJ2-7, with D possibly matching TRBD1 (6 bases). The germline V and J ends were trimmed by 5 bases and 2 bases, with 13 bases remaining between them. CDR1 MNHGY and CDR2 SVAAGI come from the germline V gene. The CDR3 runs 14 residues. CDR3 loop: CASSEFGQPYEQYF. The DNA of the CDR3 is TGTGCCAGCAGTGAGTTTGGACAGCCCTACGAGCAGTACTTC.

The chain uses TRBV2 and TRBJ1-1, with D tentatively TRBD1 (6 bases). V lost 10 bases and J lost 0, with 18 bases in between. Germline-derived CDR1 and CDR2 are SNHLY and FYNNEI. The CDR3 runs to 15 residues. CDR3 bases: TGTGCCACCAGGGGCAACTCCCTCATGAACACTGAAGCTTTCTTT. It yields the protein CATRGNSLMNTEAFF. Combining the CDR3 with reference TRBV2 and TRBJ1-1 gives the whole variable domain EPEVTQTPSHQVTQMGQEVILRCVPISNHLYFYWYRQILGQKVEFLVSFYNNEISEKSEIFDDQFSVERPDGSNFTLKIRSTKLEDSAMYFCATRGNSLMNTEAFFGQGTRLTVV.

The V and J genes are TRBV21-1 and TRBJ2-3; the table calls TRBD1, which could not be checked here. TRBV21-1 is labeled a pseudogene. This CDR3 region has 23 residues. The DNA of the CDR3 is TGTGCCAGCAGCAATAGGACAGCTAAGCTTTGGTTCGACCCAGAGCTAAGCACAGATACGCAGTATTTT. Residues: CASSNRTAKLWFDPELSTDTQYF.

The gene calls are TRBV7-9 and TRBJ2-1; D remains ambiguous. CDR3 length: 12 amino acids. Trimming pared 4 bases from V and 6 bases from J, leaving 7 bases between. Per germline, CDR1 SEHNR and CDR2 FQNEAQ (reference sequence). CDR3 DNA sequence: TGTGCCAGCAGCTCTTTCACCAATGAGCAGTTCTTC. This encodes CASSSFTNEQFF.

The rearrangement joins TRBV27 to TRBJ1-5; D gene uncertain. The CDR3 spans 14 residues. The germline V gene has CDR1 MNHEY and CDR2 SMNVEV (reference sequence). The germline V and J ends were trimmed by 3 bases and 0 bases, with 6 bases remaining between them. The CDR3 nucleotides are TGTGCCAGCAGTTTGTTCTTTAGCAATCAGCCCCAGCATTTT. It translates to CASSLFFSNQPQHF.

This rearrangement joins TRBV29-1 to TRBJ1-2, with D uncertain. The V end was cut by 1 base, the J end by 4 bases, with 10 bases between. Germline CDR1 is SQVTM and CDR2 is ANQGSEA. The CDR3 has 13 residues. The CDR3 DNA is TGCAGCGTTGAAGGCGGGGTTAGCTATGGCTACACCTTC. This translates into CSVEGGVSYGYTF.

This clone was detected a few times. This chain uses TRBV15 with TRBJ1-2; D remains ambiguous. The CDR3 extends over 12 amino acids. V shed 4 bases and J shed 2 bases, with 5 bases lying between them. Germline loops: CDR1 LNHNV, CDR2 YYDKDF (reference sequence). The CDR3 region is CATSNVNYGYTF. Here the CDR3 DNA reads TGTGCCACCAGCAATGTAAACTATGGCTACACCTTC.

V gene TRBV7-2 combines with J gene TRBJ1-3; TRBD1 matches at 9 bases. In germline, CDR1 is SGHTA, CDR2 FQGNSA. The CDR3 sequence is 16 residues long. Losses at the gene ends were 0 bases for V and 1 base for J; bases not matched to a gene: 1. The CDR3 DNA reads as TGTGCCAGCAGCTTAGCTGGGACAGGGTCTGGAAACACCATATATTTT. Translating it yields CASSLAGTGSGNTIYF.

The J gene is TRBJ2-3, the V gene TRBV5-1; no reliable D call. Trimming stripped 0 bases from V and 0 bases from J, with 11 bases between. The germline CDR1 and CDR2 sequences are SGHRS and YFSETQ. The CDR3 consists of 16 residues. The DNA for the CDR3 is TGCGCCAGCAGCTTGGAAGGCCAGGCGAGCACAGATACGCAGTATTTT. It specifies CASSLEGQASTDTQYF.

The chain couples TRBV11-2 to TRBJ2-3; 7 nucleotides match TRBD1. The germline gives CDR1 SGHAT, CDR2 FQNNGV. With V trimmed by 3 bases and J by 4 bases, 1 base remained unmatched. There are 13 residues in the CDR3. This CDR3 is CASSFTGADTQYF. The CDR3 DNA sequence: TGTGCCAGCAGCTTTACAGGGGCAGATACGCAGTATTTT.